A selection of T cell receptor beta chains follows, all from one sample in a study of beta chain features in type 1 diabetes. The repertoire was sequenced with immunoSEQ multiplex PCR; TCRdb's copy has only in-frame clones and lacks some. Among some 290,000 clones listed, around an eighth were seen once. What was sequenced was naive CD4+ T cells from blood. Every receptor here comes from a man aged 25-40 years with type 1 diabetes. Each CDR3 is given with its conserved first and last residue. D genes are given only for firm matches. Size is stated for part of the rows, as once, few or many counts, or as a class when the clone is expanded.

cdr3_aa: CASNLAGYNEQFF
cdr3_nt: TGTGCCAGCAACCTAGCGGGGTACAATGAGCAGTTCTTC
j_call: TRBJ2-1
d_call: TRBD2
v_call: TRBV28
clone_size: few

cdr3_aa: CASSLKGARGQPQHF
cdr3_nt: TGTGCCAGCAGTTTAAAGGGGGCTCGGGGGCAGCCCCAGCATTTT
j_call: TRBJ1-5
d_call: TRBD1
v_call: TRBV28
clone_size: few

cdr3_aa: CSVASDTQYF
cdr3_nt: TGCAGCGTAGCAAGTGATACGCAGTATTTT
j_call: TRBJ2-3
d_call: .
v_call: TRBV29-1
clone_size: few

cdr3_aa: CASSLIREGNEKLFF
cdr3_nt: TGCGCCAGCAGCTTAATCCGGGAGGGTAATGAAAAACTGTTTTTT
j_call: TRBJ1-4
d_call: .
v_call: TRBV5-1
clone_size: .

cdr3_aa: CASSVAVQGRNTEAFF
cdr3_nt: TGTGCCAGCAGCGTAGCTGTACAGGGAAGGAACACTGAAGCTTTCTTT
j_call: TRBJ1-1
d_call: .
v_call: TRBV9
clone_size: few

cdr3_aa: CAIQREGINEQYF
cdr3_nt: TGTGCCATCCAGCGGGAGGGCATCAACGAGCAGTACTTC
j_call: TRBJ2-7
d_call: TRBD2
v_call: TRBV10-3
clone_size: few

cdr3_aa: CASSVEGRGHSPLHF
cdr3_nt: TGTGCCAGCAGCGTAGAGGGCAGGGGGCACTCACCCCTCCACTTT
j_call: TRBJ1-6
d_call: TRBD1
v_call: TRBV9
clone_size: .

cdr3_aa: CASSRVRGSTDTQYF
cdr3_nt: TGCGCCAGCAGCCGGGTACGAGGGAGTACAGATACGCAGTATTTT
j_call: TRBJ2-3
d_call: .
v_call: TRBV4-3
clone_size: .

cdr3_aa: CSVARSSAGDYEQYF
cdr3_nt: TGCAGCGTTGCGAGGAGTTCAGCGGGAGACTACGAGCAGTACTTC
j_call: TRBJ2-7
d_call: TRBD2
v_call: TRBV29-1
clone_size: few

cdr3_aa: CASSPTQWEYEQYF
cdr3_nt: TGTGCCAGCAGCCCGACACAGTGGGAGTACGAGCAGTACTTC
j_call: TRBJ2-7
d_call: .
v_call: TRBV5-6
clone_size: .

cdr3_aa: CASSQVAGVVGEQFF
cdr3_nt: TGTGCCAGCAGCCAAGTTGCGGGGGTGGTTGGTGAGCAGTTCTTC
j_call: TRBJ2-1
d_call: TRBD2
v_call: TRBV14
clone_size: .